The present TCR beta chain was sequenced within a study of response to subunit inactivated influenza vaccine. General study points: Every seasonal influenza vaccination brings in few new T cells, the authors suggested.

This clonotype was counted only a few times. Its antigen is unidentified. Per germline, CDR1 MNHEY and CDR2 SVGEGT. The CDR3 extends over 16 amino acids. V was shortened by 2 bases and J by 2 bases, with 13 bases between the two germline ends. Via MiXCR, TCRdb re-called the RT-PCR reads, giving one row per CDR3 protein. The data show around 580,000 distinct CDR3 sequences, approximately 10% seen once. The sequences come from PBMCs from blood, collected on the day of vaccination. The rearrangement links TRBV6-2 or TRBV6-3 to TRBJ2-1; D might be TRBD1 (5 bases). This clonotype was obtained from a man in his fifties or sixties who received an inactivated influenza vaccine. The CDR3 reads CASSYTGGGTYNEQFF. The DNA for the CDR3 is TGTGCCAGCAGTTACACAGGCGGTGGGACCTACAATGAGCAGTTCTTC.